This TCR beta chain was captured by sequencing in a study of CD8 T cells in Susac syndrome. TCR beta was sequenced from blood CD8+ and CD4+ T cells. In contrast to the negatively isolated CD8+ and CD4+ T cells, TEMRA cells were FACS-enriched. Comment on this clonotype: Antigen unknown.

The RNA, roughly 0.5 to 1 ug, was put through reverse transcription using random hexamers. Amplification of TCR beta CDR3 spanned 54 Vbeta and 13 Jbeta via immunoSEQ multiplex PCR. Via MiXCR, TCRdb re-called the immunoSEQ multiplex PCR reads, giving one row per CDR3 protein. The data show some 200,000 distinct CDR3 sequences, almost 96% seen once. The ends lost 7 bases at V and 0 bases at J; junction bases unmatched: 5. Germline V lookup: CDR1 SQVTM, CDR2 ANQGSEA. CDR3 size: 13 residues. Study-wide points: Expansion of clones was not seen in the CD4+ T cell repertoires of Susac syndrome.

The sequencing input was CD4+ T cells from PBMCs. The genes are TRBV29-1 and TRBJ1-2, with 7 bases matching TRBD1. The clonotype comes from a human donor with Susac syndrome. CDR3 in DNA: TGCAGCGCCGCCGACAGGGCTAACTATGGCTACACCTTC. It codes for CSAADRANYGYTF.